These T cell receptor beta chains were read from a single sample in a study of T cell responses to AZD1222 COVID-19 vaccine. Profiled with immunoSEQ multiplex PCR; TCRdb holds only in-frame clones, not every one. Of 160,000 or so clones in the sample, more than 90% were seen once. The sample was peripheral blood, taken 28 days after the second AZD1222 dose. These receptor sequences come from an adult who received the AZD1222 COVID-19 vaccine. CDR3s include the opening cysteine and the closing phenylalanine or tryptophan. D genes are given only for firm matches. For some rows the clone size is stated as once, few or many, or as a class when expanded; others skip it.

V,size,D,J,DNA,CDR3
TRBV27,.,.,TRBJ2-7,TGTGCCAGCAGCCTTGGGACTTCCTACGAGCAGTACTTC,CASSLGTSYEQYF
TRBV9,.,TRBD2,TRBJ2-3,TGTGCCAGCAGCGTAGATGGGCGGGGAGGGGTTGTTCTAGCGGGATCGGATACGCAGTATTTT,CASSVDGRGGVVLAGSDTQYF
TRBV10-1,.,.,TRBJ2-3,TGCGCCAGCAGTGACGGCACAGATACGCAGTATTTT,CASSDGTDTQYF
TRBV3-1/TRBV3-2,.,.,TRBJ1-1,TGTGCCAGCAGCCGTAACACTGAAGCTTTCTTT,CASSRNTEAFF
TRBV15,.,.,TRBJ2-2,TGTGCCACCAGCAGTCGGGGGCGAGGCGGGGAGCTGTTTTTT,CATSSRGRGGELFF
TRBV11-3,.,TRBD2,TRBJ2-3,TGTGCCAGCAGCCCGTATGACGCTAGCGGGCGCACAGATACGCAGTATTTT,CASSPYDASGRTDTQYF
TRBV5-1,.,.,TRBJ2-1,TGCGCCAGCAGCCCTGGACTCCGACAGGACAATGAGCAGTTCTTC,CASSPGLRQDNEQFF
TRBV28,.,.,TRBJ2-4,TGTGCCAGCAGTCGGGCCCTAGCCAAAAACATTCAGTACTTC,CASSRALAKNIQYF
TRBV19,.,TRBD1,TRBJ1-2,TGTGCCAGTAGTATTGGACAGGGAAATGGCTACACCTTC,CASSIGQGNGYTF
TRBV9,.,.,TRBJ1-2,TGTGCCAGCAGCGTAGGGGGATATGGCTACACCTTC,CASSVGGYGYTF
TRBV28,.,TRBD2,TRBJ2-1,TGTGCCAGCAGTTTAACGAGCGGGAGGGCCTGGGAGCAGTTCTTC,CASSLTSGRAWEQFF
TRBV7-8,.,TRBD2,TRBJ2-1,TGTGCCAGCAGCATGACTAGCGGGAGACATAATGAGCAGTTCTTC,CASSMTSGRHNEQFF
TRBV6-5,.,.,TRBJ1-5,TGTGCCAGCAGTTCCGAACCAAAACAGCCCCAGCATTTT,CASSSEPKQPQHF
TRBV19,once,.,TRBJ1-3,TGTGCCAGTAGTATAAACAGGAACTCTGGAAACACCATATATTTT,CASSINRNSGNTIYF
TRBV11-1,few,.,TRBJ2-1,TGTGCCAGCAGCCGAGGATCGGCAGGGTCCTACAATGAGCAGTTCTTC,CASSRGSAGSYNEQFF
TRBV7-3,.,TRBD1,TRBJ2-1,TGTGCCAGCAGCCTTCGACAGGGGCGCCTCCCGCGCCTCAATGAGCAGTTCTTC,CASSLRQGRLPRLNEQFF
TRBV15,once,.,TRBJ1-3,TGTGCCACCAGCACCCGAAAATCGGGGGACACCATATATTTT,CATSTRKSGDTIYF
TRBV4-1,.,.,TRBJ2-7,TGCGCCAGCAGCCAGCCCACAGGAGGCCACGAGCAGTACTTC,CASSQPTGGHEQYF
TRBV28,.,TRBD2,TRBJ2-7,TGTGCCAGCAGTCCCTATACCCTCCCCGGGGGGAGCTCCTACGAGCAGTACTTC,CASSPYTLPGGSSYEQYF
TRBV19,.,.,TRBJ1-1,TGTGCCAGTGGGATGAACACTGAAGCTTTCTTT,CASGMNTEAFF
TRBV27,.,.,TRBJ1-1,TGTGCCAGCAGTTTAGGGGGGGAAGCTTTCTTT,CASSLGGEAFF
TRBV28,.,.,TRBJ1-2,TGTGCAGCGTCGCTTGGGGGCTCTTACTATGGCTACACCTTC,CAASLGGSYYGYTF
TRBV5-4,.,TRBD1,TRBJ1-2,TGTGCCAGCAGCCTACGACAGGGGTCAGGCTATGGCTACACCTTC,CASSLRQGSGYGYTF
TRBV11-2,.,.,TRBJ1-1,TGTGCCAGCAGACCGTCCAGGGCGCCTGAAGCTTTCTTT,CASRPSRAPEAFF
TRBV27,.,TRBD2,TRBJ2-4,TGTGCCAGCAGAAACGAACTAGCGGAGGGAGACCCAGCCAAAAACATTCAGTACTTC,CASRNELAEGDPAKNIQYF
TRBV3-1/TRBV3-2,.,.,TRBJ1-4,TGTGCCAGCAGCCCCCACCACTCTGGGGGCTCCTATGAAAAACTGTTTTTT,CASSPHHSGGSYEKLFF
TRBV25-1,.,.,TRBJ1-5,TGTGCCACCTCCCCGGGTATCAGTCAGCCCCAGCATTTT,CATSPGISQPQHF
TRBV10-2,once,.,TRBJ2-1,TGCGCCAGCAGGGTGGGGACGGCCTCCTACAATGAGCAGTTCTTC,CASRVGTASYNEQFF
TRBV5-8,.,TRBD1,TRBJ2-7,TGTGCCAGCAGCCCTTGGACAGGGGGCGGTGAGCAGTACTTC,CASSPWTGGGEQYF
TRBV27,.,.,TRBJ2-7,TGTGCCAGCAGCGGAGGATTTTCCTACGAGCAGTACTTC,CASSGGFSYEQYF
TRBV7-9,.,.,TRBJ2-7,TGTGCCAGCAGCTTAGGAGAGGGTTTGGGGCAGTACTTC,CASSLGEGLGQYF
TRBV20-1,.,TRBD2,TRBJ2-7,TGCAGTGCCGGACTAGTCTACGAGCAGTACTTC,CSAGLVYEQYF
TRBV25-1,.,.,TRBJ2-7,TGTGCCAGCAGTGCCGGGGGCTACGAGCAGTACTTC,CASSAGGYEQYF
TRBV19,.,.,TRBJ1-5,TGTGCCAGTAGTAGGGGGTTTCAGCCCCAGCATTTT,CASSRGFQPQHF
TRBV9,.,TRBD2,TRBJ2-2,TGTGCCAGCAGCGCCACTAGCGGGAGGGCCGGGGAGCTGTTTTTT,CASSATSGRAGELFF
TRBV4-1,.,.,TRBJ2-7,TGCGCCAGCAGCCACCCAGGGTCTTACAAGCAGTACTTC,CASSHPGSYKQYF
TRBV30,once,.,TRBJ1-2,TGTGCCTGGAGTACTTATTCCACAGGGTATGGCTACACCTTC,CAWSTYSTGYGYTF
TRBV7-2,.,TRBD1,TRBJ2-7,TGTGCCAGCAGCCCGTACCCCGGGACAGGGTACGAGCAGTACTTC,CASSPYPGTGYEQYF
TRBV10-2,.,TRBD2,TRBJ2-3,TGCGCCAGCAGCTCGGCGGGAGGGCCCGATACGCAGTATTTT,CASSSAGGPDTQYF
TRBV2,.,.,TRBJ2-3,TGTGCCAGCGGGGGGGGCGCTAGCACAGATACGCAGTATTTT,CASGGGASTDTQYF
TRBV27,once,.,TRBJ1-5,TGTGCCAGCAGTTCGGCGGGACAAGCACCGCGGCCCCAGCATTTT,CASSSAGQAPRPQHF
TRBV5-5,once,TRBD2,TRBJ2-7,TGTGCCAGCAGACAATGGCGGCGGGGGGGACTCTACGAGCAGTACTTC,CASRQWRRGGLYEQYF
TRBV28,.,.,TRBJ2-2,TGTGCCAGCAGTTTAGATTTTTACGGCGGAGGGACCGGGGAGCTGTTTTTT,CASSLDFYGGGTGELFF
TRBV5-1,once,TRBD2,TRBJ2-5,TGCGCCAGCAGCGGCGGACTAGCGGTCCAAGAGACCCAGTACTTC,CASSGGLAVQETQYF
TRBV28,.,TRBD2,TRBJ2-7,TGTGCCAGCAGTTTATGGGCTAGCGGGAGTTACGAGCAGTACTTC,CASSLWASGSYEQYF
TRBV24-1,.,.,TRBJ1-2,TGTGCCACCAGTTTGTACACCTTC,CATSLYTF
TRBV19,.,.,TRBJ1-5,TGTGCCAGTAGTATATTTCTTTATCAGCCCCAGCATTTT,CASSIFLYQPQHF
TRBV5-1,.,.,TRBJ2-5,TGCGCCAGCAGCTTGGCCAGGAAGGGGGAGGCAGAGACCCAGTACTTC,CASSLARKGEAETQYF
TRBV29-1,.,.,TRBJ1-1,TGCAGCGTTGGAATGATGTCCAGGAACACTGAAGCTTTCTTT,CSVGMMSRNTEAFF
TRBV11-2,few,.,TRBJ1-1,TGTGCCAGCAGCCAGAACCCCGACAGAAATGAAGCTTTCTTT,CASSQNPDRNEAFF
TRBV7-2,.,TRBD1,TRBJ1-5,TGTGCCAGCAGCCCGGGACAGGGACCCAATCAGCCCCAGCATTTT,CASSPGQGPNQPQHF
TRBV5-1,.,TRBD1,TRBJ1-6,TGCGCCAGCAGCTCACGAGAGGGGGCAGGAAATTCACCCCTCCACTTT,CASSSREGAGNSPLHF
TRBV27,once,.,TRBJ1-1,TGTGCCAGCAGTACACACACGGGGGGGAACACTGAAGCTTTCTTT,CASSTHTGGNTEAFF
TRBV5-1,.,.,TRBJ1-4,TGCGCCAGCAGCTTGGATGGTAGGGTTAGGGAAAAACTGTTTTTT,CASSLDGRVREKLFF
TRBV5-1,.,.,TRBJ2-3,TGCGCCAGCAGCTTCTTGAATTCCGGCACAGATACGCAGTATTTT,CASSFLNSGTDTQYF
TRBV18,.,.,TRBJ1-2,TGTGCCAGCTCACTTAACCTTCAGGGGCTCGGCTACACCTTC,CASSLNLQGLGYTF
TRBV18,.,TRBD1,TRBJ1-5,TGTGCCAGCTCACCGTCAGGGGGGAATCAGCCCCAGCATTTT,CASSPSGGNQPQHF
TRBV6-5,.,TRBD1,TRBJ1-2,TGTGCCAGCAGCTACAGCTTGGGACAGTCCTATGGCTACACCTTC,CASSYSLGQSYGYTF
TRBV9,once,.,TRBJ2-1,TGTGCCAGCGGGAACAATGAGCAGTTCTTC,CASGNNEQFF